These 29 T cell receptor beta chains were sequenced from one sample in a study of cytomegalovirus exposure and HLA in healthy donors. The PCR contained 60 Vbeta and 13 Jbeta primers. Here immunoSEQ multiplex PCR was the method, and the copy in TCRdb shows in-frame clones only, minus some. The sample holds around 170,000 clones, 78% seen once. The specimen was PBMCs. All receptors derive from a woman aged 40-49 years in good health and CMV-seropositive.

This sequence joins TRBV4-3 and TRBJ2-3; perhaps TRBD2 as D (6 bases). Germline V lookup: CDR1 LGHNA, CDR2 YSLEER. The V gene lost 0 bases and the J gene lost 11 bases, with 12 bases spanning the gap. The CDR3 has 13 residues. DNA of the CDR3: TGCGCCAGCAGCCAAGATTCCGGGGGTCAGCAGTATTTT. This translates into CASSQDSGGQQYF.

The V gene is TRBV15, the J gene TRBJ2-7; 10 bases agree with TRBD2. With V trimmed by 1 base and J by 4 bases, 7 bases remained unmatched. The CDR3 loop spans 16 amino acids. Germline CDR1 reads LNHNV; CDR2 reads YYDKDF (reference sequence). The CDR3, as DNA: TGTGCCACCAGCAGAGGTCGAAGCGGGGGGGGGTACGAGCAGTACTTC. It is translated as CATSRGRSGGGYEQYF.

In this sample, this clone turned up a few times. The chain recombines TRBV28 with TRBJ1-6; 8 bases line up with TRBD1. After removal of 0 bases from V and 10 bases from J, the junction contained 5 bases not matched to a gene. Germline V gives CDR1 MDHEN, CDR2 SYDVKM. The CDR3 is 15 amino acids. The CDR3 region has the DNA TGTGCCAGCAGTTTATGGAACAGGGGGAGATCACCCCTCCACTTT. This translates into CASSLWNRGRSPLHF. The full variable domain, rest sourced from reference TRBV28 and TRBJ1-6, is DVKVTQSSRYLVKRTGEKVFLECVQDMDHENMFWYRQDPGLGLRLIYFSYDVKMKEKGDIPEGYSVSREKKERFSLILESASTNQTSMYLCASSLWNRGRSPLHFGNGTRLTVT.

The chain links TRBV10-3 to TRBJ1-1, with 7 bases matching TRBD1. V lost 4 bases and J lost 3; bases outside the gene matches: 8. The CDR3 covers 15 residues. Germline assignment: CDR1 ENHRY and CDR2 SYGVKD. The CDR3 sequence: CAISALRGAYTEAFF. The CDR3 DNA follows: TGTGCCATCAGTGCCCTCAGGGGGGCGTACACTGAAGCTTTCTTT.

This rearrangement joins TRBV7-2 to TRBJ2-3; TRBD2 is a possible D gene (6 bases). The ends were cut back, 5 bases at V and 4 bases at J, with 13 bases in the middle. The CDR3 totals 14 residues. Germline assignment: CDR1 SGHTA and CDR2 FQGNSA. CDR3 in DNA: TGTGCCAGCAGCCAACGGGGACTCTCAGATACGCAGTATTTT. Amino acid sequence: CASSQRGLSDTQYF.

Only a few counts were recorded for this clone. The chain employs TRBV7-9 and TRBJ1-5; 7 positions agree with TRBD1. Germline V gives CDR1 SEHNR, CDR2 FQNEAQ (reference sequence). The CDR3 sequence is 14 residues long. J gave up 7 bases and V 2 bases, and 5 bases lay outside the gene matches. For the CDR3, the DNA is TGTGCCAGCAGCTTACTAGGGGGCGGCCAGCCCCAGCATTTT. It is translated as CASSLLGGGQPQHF.

The chain is built from TRBV30 and TRBJ2-3; 9 bases agree with TRBD2. CDR1 is GTSNPN, CDR2 SVGIG, per germline (reference sequence). Losses at the gene ends were 3 bases for V and 9 bases for J; bases not matched to a gene: 7. The CDR3 has 13 amino acids. The DNA of the CDR3 is TGTGCCTGGAGGAGCGGGGGGCTGGGAACGCAGTATTTT. As protein: CAWRSGGLGTQYF.

The chain carries TRBV28 and TRBJ2-7; D not resolved. The V end was cut by 2 bases, the J end by 0 bases, with 11 bases between. The CDR3 is 15 residues long. CDR1 is MDHEN, CDR2 SYDVKM, per germline. The CDR3 here is CASSLESPSSYEQYF. CDR3 DNA sequence: TGTGCCAGCAGTTTAGAGTCCCCAAGCTCCTACGAGCAGTACTTC.

The chain has TRBV5-4 and TRBJ1-4, with TRBD1 matching 9 bases. This CDR3 spans 14 amino acids. V trimming: 4 bases; J trimming: 8 bases; junction bases outside the gene matches: 6. Germline CDR1 SGHNT, CDR2 YYREEE (reference sequence). Here the CDR3 reads CASSRQGEGEKLFF. CDR3 DNA: TGTGCCAGCAGCCGACAGGGGGAAGGGGAAAAACTGTTTTTT.

The gene calls are TRBV12-5 and TRBJ1-2, with D possibly matching TRBD1 (5 bases). The CDR3 is made up of 16 amino acids. V was shortened by 6 bases and J by 8 bases, with 25 bases between the two germline ends. Germline V gives CDR1 LGHNT, CDR2 FRNRAP. In DNA form, the CDR3 reads TGTGCTAGTGGCCTTACTGCGGGACCCGCGAGGGAAGGCTACACCTTC. Protein: CASGLTAGPAREGYTF.

V gene TRBV5-5 combines with J gene TRBJ2-3; 11 bases are a match to TRBD2. Trimming cost V 4 bases and J 3 bases; bases outside gene matches: 4. The CDR3 runs 15 residues. From germline, CDR1 is SGHKS and CDR2 YYEKEE (reference sequence). The CDR3 coding sequence is TGTGCCAGCAGCAAGACTAGCGGGGTAACAGATACGCAGTATTTT. This encodes CASSKTSGVTDTQYF.

This clone was observed a few times. The chain is built from TRBV5-1 and TRBJ2-1; possibly TRBD1 for D (6 bases). Germline CDR1 SGHRS, CDR2 YFSETQ. This CDR3 has 16 amino acids. Trimming stripped 2 bases from V and 5 bases from J, with 17 bases between. CDR3 in DNA: TGCGCCAGCAGCTTAACCGGGACAAAAATAAACAATGAGCAGTTCTTC. Protein sequence: CASSLTGTKINNEQFF.

The genes are TRBV28 and TRBJ1-6, with 7 bases fitting TRBD1. The germline CDR1 and CDR2 sequences are MDHEN and SYDVKM. V gave up 2 bases and J gave up 11 bases; unmatched junction bases: 15. The CDR3 has 17 residues. The CDR3 DNA is TGTGCCAGCAGTTTAGAAGGAAAGGGGGCGTTTACTGCACCCCTCCACTTT. This encodes CASSLEGKGAFTAPLHF.

J is TRBJ1-6 and V is TRBV5-1; D possibly corresponds to TRBD1 (5 bases). This CDR3 is built from 14 residues. V was clipped by 3 bases and J by 5 bases, with 9 bases between them. Germline CDR1 and CDR2: SGHRS and YFSETQ. The CDR3 DNA reads TGCGCCAGCAGCTGGTTAGGGGATAATTCACCCCTCCACTTT. Amino acid sequence: CASSWLGDNSPLHF. Full variable domain (missing parts from reference TRBV5-1 and TRBJ1-6): KAGVTQTPRYLIKTRGQQVTLSCSPISGHRSVSWYQQTPGQGLQFLFEYFSETQRNKGNFPGRFSGRQFSNSRSEMNVSTLELGDSALYLCASSWLGDNSPLHFGNGTRLTVT.

V is TRBV10-3 and J is TRBJ1-4; TRBD1 aligns across 7 bases. Losses at the gene ends were 3 bases for V and 12 bases for J; bases not matched to a gene: 4. The CDR3 consists of 12 residues. In germline, CDR1 is ENHRY, CDR2 SYGVKD. The CDR3 is CAISDTGEQLFF. The CDR3 bases are TGTGCCATCAGTGATACAGGGGAGCAACTGTTTTTT.

CDR3 sequence: CASSFRGYSNQPQHF. CDR3 bases: TGTGCCAGCAGTTTTCGGGGTTATAGCAATCAGCCCCAGCATTTT. V is TRBV27 and J is TRBJ1-5; D unclear. This CDR3 contains 15 residues. Germline V gives CDR1 MNHEY, CDR2 SMNVEV (reference sequence). Between the trimmed V and J ends, which lost 3 bases and 0 bases, there was a span of 9 bases.

This chain joins TRBV7-9 and TRBJ2-5; maybe TRBD1 (6 bases). Germline-derived CDR1 and CDR2 are SEHNR and FQNEAQ (reference sequence). The CDR3 spans 13 residues. With 1 base removed from V and 4 bases from J, the gap between germline ends came to 7 bases. The CDR3: CASSLVTGETQYF. In DNA, the CDR3 is TGTGCCAGCAGCTTAGTGACAGGAGAGACCCAGTACTTC.

This sequence joins TRBV5-8 and TRBJ2-5; no firm D call. CDR3 length: 16 amino acids. Germline V gene sequence: CDR1 SGHTS, CDR2 YDEGEE. V gave up 2 bases and J gave up 2 bases, with 16 bases separating them. The chain's CDR3 is CASSFPGLLRQETQYF. The CDR3 coding sequence is TGTGCCAGCAGCTTTCCGGGTCTACTACGGCAAGAGACCCAGTACTTC.

The chain joins TRBV4-2 to TRBJ2-1; D may be TRBD2 (6 bases). This CDR3 spans 13 amino acids. The germline V gene has CDR1 LGHNA and CDR2 YNFKEQ. V shed 0 bases and J shed 15 bases, with 15 bases lying between them. CDR3 in DNA: TGTGCCAGCAGCCAAGATGGGTCCCCAGCGGGGTTCTTC. This translates into CASSQDGSPAGFF.

About this clone: The germline gene is not matched at one end of the junction; a read error may be the cause. The chain joins TRBV29-1 to TRBJ2-4, with 7 positions matching TRBD2. Germline CDR1 reads SQVTM; CDR2 reads ANQGSEA. The CDR3 runs to 15 residues. The CDR3 reads CSVEEGGVAKNSQYF. The DNA for the CDR3 is TGCAGCGTTGAAGAGGGGGGGGTAGCCAAAAACAGTCAGTACTTC.

This clone was seen a handful of times. The chain links TRBV29-1 to TRBJ2-1; TRBD1 agrees at 9 bases. The germline CDR1 and CDR2 sequences are SQVTM and ANQGSEA. The CDR3 runs 14 residues. Trimming at V came to 1 base and at J to 2 bases, leaving 0 bases not matched to a gene. CDR3 coding DNA: TGCAGCGTTGAAGGGACAGGGGCCTACAATGAGCAGTTCTTC. This translates into CSVEGTGAYNEQFF.

Remarks on this clone: The sample holds other DNA sequences that translate to the same CDR3. The rearrangement links TRBV11-2 to TRBJ2-1, with 10 bases that match TRBD2. The junction had 9 bases not matched to a gene; V was cut back by 0 bases and J by 13 bases. The CDR3 runs to 15 residues. From germline, CDR1 is SGHAT and CDR2 FQNNGV. The CDR3 is CASSLDPGLAVSQFF. CDR3 sequence (DNA): TGTGCCAGCAGCTTAGACCCTGGACTAGCGGTCTCACAGTTCTTC.

This rearrangement joins TRBV30 to TRBJ2-2; 8 nucleotides match TRBD1. V lost 4 bases to trimming and J lost 3 bases; unmatched junction nucleotides: 4. This CDR3 region has 14 residues. CDR1 and CDR2 from the germline V gene are GTSNPN and SVGIG (reference sequence). The CDR3 is CAWTGGSYTGELFF. As DNA, the CDR3 is TGTGCCTGGACAGGGGGCAGTTACACCGGGGAGCTGTTTTTT.

The chain combines TRBV4-1 with TRBJ1-6; 9 nucleotides align to TRBD1. The CDR3 is 16 residues long. Losses at the gene ends were 0 bases for V and 9 bases for J; bases not matched to a gene: 6. Germline CDR1 MGHRA, CDR2 YSYEKL. CDR3 region: CASSQDPGQGFSPLHF. In DNA form, the CDR3 reads TGCGCCAGCAGCCAAGACCCGGGACAGGGATTTTCACCCCTCCACTTT.

On this clone itself: One end of the junction is discordant with germline, which a read error may explain. The gene calls are TRBV28 and TRBJ2-6; weak D call: TRBD1 (5 bases). Germline CDR1 is MDHEN and CDR2 is SYDVKM. The CDR3 extends over 13 amino acids. CDR3 bases: TGTGCCAGCAGTTTGCCTGGGGCCAACGGCCTGACTTTC. This translates into CASSLPGANGLTF.

J is TRBJ1-6 and V is TRBV7-2, with D hard to call. This CDR3 comprises 12 residues. Germline CDR1 reads SGHTA; CDR2 reads FQGNSA. V lost 0 bases, J lost 10 bases, and 4 bases lay in between. The CDR3 DNA reads as TGTGCCAGCAGCTTAGCACAATCACCCCTCCACTTT. Encoded protein: CASSLAQSPLHF. Variable domain in full (rest from reference TRBV7-2 and TRBJ1-6): GAGVSQSPSNKVTEKGKDVELRCDPISGHTALYWYRQSLGQGLEFLIYFQGNSAPDKSGLPSDRFSAERTGGSVSTLTIQRTQQEDSAVYLCASSLAQSPLHFGNGTRLTVT.

The rearrangement uses TRBV5-6 and TRBJ1-1; 11 positions match TRBD1. CDR3 size: 15 residues. The V segment lost 0 bases and the J segment 5 bases; nucleotides outside the gene matches: 3. Per the germline V gene, CDR1 is SGHDT and CDR2 is YYEEEE. The chain's CDR3 is CASSLGDRGGTEAFF. CDR3 sequence (DNA): TGTGCCAGCAGCTTGGGGGACAGGGGGGGGACTGAAGCTTTCTTT.

This chain joins TRBV4-1 and TRBJ1-6; a weak D match, TRBD1 (5 bases). The CDR3 is 15 residues long. Germline CDR1 reads MGHRA; CDR2 reads YSYEKL. V lost 4 bases to trimming and J lost 8 bases, with 15 bases between them. Here the CDR3 DNA reads TGCGCCAGCAGCCCCAGCGGGGGAATGGATTCACCCCTCCACTTT. This codes for CASSPSGGMDSPLHF.

This chain uses TRBV6-5 with TRBJ2-2; D remains ambiguous. The CDR3 sequence is 13 residues long. CDR1 MNHEY and CDR2 SVGAGI come from the germline V gene. V lost 7 bases to trimming and J lost 5 bases, with 11 bases between them. As DNA, the CDR3 is TGTGCCAGCACCCCACGGAGTACCGGGGAGCTGTTTTTT. This encodes CASTPRSTGELFF.